This T cell receptor (beta chain) was sequenced during a study of identical twins. A universal primer site was created by template switching, with the cDNA bearing unique molecular identifiers. TCRdb itself ran the 5' RACE reads through MiXCR, one entry per CDR3 protein. Altogether 1,800,000 or so distinct CDR3 sequences are present, less than 40% being singletons, with the ten largest covering approximately 0.29%. Overall study findings and caveats: A cross-sectional statistical analysis, not follow-up of the same donors, supported the conclusions. Weaker excess twin sharing was seen among beta out-of-frame sequences.

The count of this clonotype is one. The antigen is unknown. The CDR3 is made up of 13 amino acids. Germline assignment: CDR1 LNHDA and CDR2 SQIVND (reference sequence). Trimming cost V 5 bases and J 6 bases; bases outside gene matches: 3. The sample comprised cord blood. The receptor was isolated from a newborn girl in good health. The chain has TRBV19 and TRBJ2-2; 7 bases line up with TRBD2. Here the CDR3 DNA reads TGTGCCAGTAGTGTTCTAGCGGCCGGGGAGCTGTTTTTT. This sequence encodes CASSVLAAGELFF.